These 15 T cell receptor beta chains share one sample of origin, sequenced in a study of CD8+CD57+ T cells in acquired aplastic anemia. TCR beta VDJ and CDR3 were profiled, and genomic DNA was the template. A single record per CDR3 protein comes from TCRdb applying MiXCR to the reads. The sample shows about 220,000 distinct CDR3 sequences, roughly 35% of them seen only once. The sequenced sample consisted of sorted CD4+, CD8+, or CD8+CD57+ T cells (not recorded which) from PBMCs. These receptors were taken from a human donor in good health, serving as a control.

The chain recombines TRBV7-3 with TRBJ2-5; possibly TRBD1 for D (5 bases). This CDR3 contains 15 residues. Trimming removed 3 bases from V and 2 bases from J, with 13 bases in between. Germline V lookup: CDR1 SGHTA, CDR2 FQGTGA. This CDR3 reads CASSLQGPPQETQYF. The CDR3 coding sequence is TGTGCCAGCAGCTTGCAGGGTCCCCCTCAAGAGACCCAGTACTTC.

The chain employs TRBV7-2 and TRBJ1-5; possibly TRBD1 for D (5 bases). V gave up 3 bases and J gave up 5 bases, with 11 bases separating them. The CDR3 totals 14 residues. Looked up from germline, CDR1 is SGHTA and CDR2 is FQGNSA. In DNA, the CDR3 is TGTGCCAGCAGCTTGGGTAGGGGAGATCAGCCCCAGCATTTT. Residues: CASSLGRGDQPQHF. Full variable domain (outside the CDR3, taken from reference TRBV7-2 and TRBJ1-5): GAGVSQSPSNKVTEKGKDVELRCDPISGHTALYWYRQSLGQGLEFLIYFQGNSAPDKSGLPSDRFSAERTGGSVSTLTIQRTQQEDSAVYLCASSLGRGDQPQHFGDGTRLSIL.

This clonotype was seen ten or more times. The chain employs TRBV7-9 and TRBJ1-2; D ambiguous. CDR1 and CDR2 from the germline V gene are SEHNR and FQNEAQ (reference sequence). The CDR3 extends over 14 amino acids. V was pared by 3 bases and J by 2 bases, with 10 bases between. In DNA form, the CDR3 reads TGTGCCAGCAGCTTCACCCGGGGAAACTATGGCTACACCTTC. This encodes CASSFTRGNYGYTF.

This clonotype has a count of ten or more. The rearrangement joins TRBV7-9 to TRBJ1-1; D not certain. The CDR3 has 15 amino acids. Germline V lookup: CDR1 SEHNR, CDR2 FQNEAQ (reference sequence). The V and J ends lost 1 base and 1 base respectively, with 10 bases between them. CDR3 sequence reads: CASSLVPQRNTEAFF. CDR3 in DNA: TGTGCCAGCAGCTTAGTACCACAGCGGAACACTGAAGCTTTCTTT.

This clonotype was seen a handful of times. The CDR3 region is CASSEDRSHSSRYNEQFF. CDR3 sequence (DNA): TGTGCCAGCAGTGAAGACCGATCCCACAGCTCACGGTACAATGAGCAGTTCTTC. The chain recombines TRBV6-1 with TRBJ2-1; D gene unclear. Between the trimmed V and J ends, which lost 1 base and 4 bases, there was a span of 20 bases. Germline V CDR1 and CDR2: MNHNS, SASEGT. The CDR3 sequence is 18 residues long.

This clonotype appeared many times. The J gene is TRBJ2-7, the V gene TRBV5-1; 9 nucleotides agree with TRBD2. The CDR3 covers 15 residues. V was clipped by 4 bases and J by 2 bases; unmatched bases: 7. Germline CDR1 SGHRS, CDR2 YFSETQ. The CDR3 region has the DNA TGCGCCAGCAGCGATGGACTAGCGCTAACCTACGAGCAGTACTTC. This encodes CASSDGLALTYEQYF. Using reference TRBV5-1 and TRBJ2-7 for the parts outside the CDR3, the full variable domain is KAGVTQTPRYLIKTRGQQVTLSCSPISGHRSVSWYQQTPGQGLQFLFEYFSETQRNKGNFPGRFSGRQFSNSRSEMNVSTLELGDSALYLCASSDGLALTYEQYFGPGTRLTVT.

The chain carries TRBV15 and TRBJ1-1, with a tentative D call TRBD1 (5 bases). Trimming shortened V by 1 base and J by 6 bases, and 12 bases separated the two germline ends. This CDR3 is built from 14 residues. Germline assignment: CDR1 LNHNV and CDR2 YYDKDF (reference sequence). This CDR3 is CATSRVRGVPEAFF. The CDR3 DNA reads TGTGCCACCAGCAGAGTACGGGGGGTCCCTGAAGCTTTCTTT.

This clonotype occurred a few times. The V call is TRBV5-1, the J call TRBJ1-1; 9 nucleotides agree with TRBD1. CDR3 size: 13 residues. The V segment lost 5 bases and the J segment 4 bases; nucleotides outside the gene matches: 3. Germline-derived CDR1 and CDR2 are SGHRS and YFSETQ. CDR3 protein: CASRETGGTEAFF. CDR3 coding DNA: TGCGCCAGCAGGGAGACAGGGGGCACTGAAGCTTTCTTT.

This clonotype was seen ten or more times. The rearrangement joins TRBV19 to TRBJ1-2; a weak D match, TRBD1 (5 bases). Germline loops: CDR1 LNHDA, CDR2 SQIVND (reference sequence). V gave up 3 bases and J gave up 0 bases, with 11 bases separating them. The CDR3 runs to 15 residues. For the CDR3, the DNA is TGTGCCAGTAGTATGGGGCAGGTGGCTAACTATGGCTACACCTTC. As protein: CASSMGQVANYGYTF. Based on the CDR3 plus reference TRBV19 and TRBJ1-2, the full variable domain is DGGITQSPKYLFRKEGQNVTLSCEQNLNHDAMYWYRQDPGQGLRLIYYSQIVNDFQKGDIAEGYSVSREKKESFPLTVTSAQKNPTAFYLCASSMGQVANYGYTFGSGTRLTVV.

This clonotype appeared a few times. CDR3 in amino acids: CASSFVVPRDREGYTF. CDR3 in DNA: TGTGCCAGCAGCTTTGTTGTACCCCGGGACAGGGAAGGCTACACCTTC. The V call is TRBV5-5, the J call TRBJ1-2; 9 nucleotides align to TRBD1. J gave up 8 bases and V 2 bases, and 13 bases lay outside the gene matches. The CDR3 has 16 residues. Germline loops: CDR1 SGHKS, CDR2 YYEKEE (reference sequence).

As DNA, the CDR3 is TGTGCCAGCAGCCAATACAGGGGTGCCTACGAGCAGTACTTC. As protein: CASSQYRGAYEQYF. The chain recombines TRBV3-1 with TRBJ2-7, with TRBD1 identical over 7 bases. V was clipped by 2 bases and J by 2 bases; unmatched bases: 3. CDR3 length: 14 amino acids. CDR1 and CDR2 (germline): LGHDT, YNNKEL (reference sequence).

This clonotype was counted ten times or more. The rearrangement joins TRBV6-5 to TRBJ2-7; TRBD1 might be the D (5 bases). From germline, CDR1 is MNHEY and CDR2 SVGAGI. The CDR3 spans 15 residues. V was trimmed by 3 bases and J by 0 bases, leaving 12 bases between them. CDR3 nucleotide sequence: TGTGCCAGCAGTTATCGACAGCCGACCTCCTACGAGCAGTACTTC. Translating it yields CASSYRQPTSYEQYF.

The V gene is TRBV5-1, the J gene TRBJ2-1, with D tentatively TRBD2 (6 bases). The length of the CDR3 is 15 residues. Germline loops: CDR1 SGHRS, CDR2 YFSETQ. V was trimmed by 4 bases and J by 5 bases, leaving 16 bases between them. CDR3 amino acids: CASSLGGSTHNEQFF. In nucleotides, the CDR3 is TGCGCCAGCAGCCTGGGGGGTAGCACCCACAATGAGCAGTTCTTC.

As concerns this clonotype: At one of its ends the junction is not consistent with the germline gene, which may arise from a read error. The rearrangement links TRBV2 to TRBJ2-7; tentative D call: TRBD2 (5 bases). CDR1 is SNHLY, CDR2 FYNNEI, per germline. This CDR3 region has 10 residues. This CDR3 is CASSEREFNF. The DNA of the CDR3 is TGTGCCAGCAGTGAGAGGGAATTCAACTTC.

The sample holds many counts of this clonotype. This chain connects TRBV11-1 to TRBJ1-2, with 9 bases lining up with TRBD1. Germline V gene lookup returns CDR1 SGHAT and CDR2 FQDESV (reference sequence). This CDR3 is 19 amino acids long. V shed 5 bases and J 0 bases; nucleotides not matched to a gene: 16. CDR3 sequence (DNA): TGTGCCAGCAGCACACAGGGGGCGCGCGATATAAGATCTAACTATGGCTACACCTTC. This sequence encodes CASSTQGARDIRSNYGYTF.